A selection of T cell receptor beta chains follows, all from one sample in a study of T cell repertoires in cytomegalovirus infection. TCRdb redid the calling of the reads with MiXCR, one entry per CDR3 protein. The data hold 250,000 or so distinct CDR3 sequences, with 15% to 20% observed a single time. The sequencing sample was made of CD8+ T cells from PBMCs. All receptors come from a human donor in good health (CMV status not recorded). Some clones in this sample may be carry-over from other donors' samples. Both conserved end residues are part of each CDR3. D genes are given only for firm matches. Some rows have no size entry. The others give once, few or many, or a class for an expanded clone.

d_gene	v_gene	j_gene	abundance	len	CDR3aa	CDR3nt
TRBD1	TRBV7-9	TRBJ2-5	few	15	CASSSYPDRQETQYF	TGTGCCAGCAGCTCGTACCCGGACAGGCAAGAGACCCAGTACTTC
.	TRBV20-1	TRBJ2-1	many	15	CSARVTGRRTNEQFF	TGCAGTGCTAGAGTTACAGGGCGGCGAACAAATGAGCAGTTCTTC
.	TRBV5-1	TRBJ1-1	many	14	CASSLSEGLTEAFF	TGCGCCAGCAGCTTGTCGGAGGGGTTGACTGAAGCTTTCTTT
TRBD1	TRBV28	TRBJ1-5	.	19	CASSSKPGQGARGNQPQHF	TGTGCCAGCAGTTCAAAACCGGGACAGGGGGCGCGGGGCAATCAGCCCCAGCATTTT
.	TRBV7-2	TRBJ1-2	many	14	CASSPLSDIYGYTF	TGTGCCAGCAGCCCTCTGTCCGACATCTATGGCTACACCTTC
.	TRBV7-9	TRBJ2-7	.	15	CASSAASGALYEQYF	TGTGCCAGCAGCGCAGCTTCAGGTGCGCTCTACGAGCAGTACTTC
TRBD2	TRBV28	TRBJ2-7	.	15	CASRDGAGALYEQYF	TGTGCCAGCAGGGACGGAGCGGGGGCCCTCTACGAGCAGTACTTC
TRBD2	TRBV27	TRBJ2-1	.	13	CASSLRGNQGQFF	TGTGCCAGCAGTTTGCGGGGGAACCAGGGTCAGTTCTTC
.	TRBV7-8	TRBJ2-1	many	16	CASSLRARSSYNEQFF	TGTGCCAGCAGCTTACGGGCCAGGAGCTCCTACAATGAGCAGTTCTTC
TRBD1	TRBV28	TRBJ1-1	many	15	CASSAAGTANTEAFF	TGTGCCAGCAGTGCAGCCGGGACAGCGAACACTGAAGCTTTCTTT
.	TRBV7-2	TRBJ1-3	few	15	CASSLGTLGGNTIYF	TGTGCCAGCAGCTTAGGGACACTCGGTGGAAACACCATATATTTT
.	TRBV12-3/TRBV12-4	TRBJ1-4	.	14	CASSLGETNEKLFF	TGTGCCAGCAGTCTTGGCGAAACTAATGAAAAACTGTTTTTT
.	TRBV19	TRBJ2-1	.	15	CASSIADEPYNEQFF	TGTGCCAGTAGTATAGCCGATGAACCCTACAATGAGCAGTTCTTC
.	TRBV5-5	TRBJ2-1	many	15	CASSAEYSSYNEQFF	TGTGCCAGCAGCGCCGAGTACAGCTCCTACAATGAGCAGTTCTTC
.	TRBV27	TRBJ2-7	.	13	CASSLTETYEQYF	TGTGCCAGCAGTTTAACGGAAACCTACGAGCAGTACTTC
TRBD2	TRBV2	TRBJ2-3	.	16	CASSLGLAGLGDTQYF	TGTGCCAGCAGTTTGGGACTAGCGGGTTTGGGAGATACGCAGTATTTT
TRBD1	TRBV9	TRBJ2-3	few	16	CASSARSGQGTDTQYF	TGTGCCAGCAGCGCAAGATCGGGACAGGGCACAGATACGCAGTATTTT
.	TRBV29-1	TRBJ2-7	.	13	CSVEEDSPYEQYF	TGCAGCGTTGAAGAGGACAGTCCTTACGAGCAGTACTTC
TRBD1	TRBV28	TRBJ1-1	.	15	CASSLIQGGLSTAFF	TGTGCCAGCAGTTTAATACAGGGGGGACTCTCTACAGCTTTCTTT
.	TRBV6-5	TRBJ2-5	few	15	CASSLASQTGGTQYF	TGTGCCAGCAGTCTCGCCTCACAGACAGGAGGGACCCAGTACTTC
.	TRBV6-2/TRBV6-3	TRBJ1-2	few	11	CASSYGNGYTF	TGTGCCAGCAGTTACGGGAATGGCTACACCTTC
.	TRBV20-1	TRBJ1-1	.	15	CSAHIRALGNTEAFF	TGCAGTGCTCATATTAGGGCTCTTGGGAACACTGAAGCTTTCTTT
.	TRBV5-3	TRBJ2-5	.	14	CASRLDPTEETQYF	TGTGCCAGCAGGCTCGACCCCACGGAAGAGACCCAGTACTTC
.	TRBV7-9	TRBJ2-1	many	15	CASSLSGVRNNEQFF	TGTGCCAGCAGCTTATCGGGGGTTCGCAACAATGAGCAGTTCTTC